The rows below give T cell receptor beta chains drawn from one sample of a study of blood T cell repertoires in COVID-19. Some clones are missing from TCRdb's copy, which holds only in-frame ones; the method was immunoSEQ multiplex PCR. This sample has 150,000 to 200,000 clones, with approximately 80% found just once. Sequencing was performed on PBMCs or T cells enriched from blood (not recorded which). Receptors originate from a man over 45 who had recovered from COVID-19. The CDR3 runs from the conserved cysteine through the conserved F or W. D genes are given only for firm matches. Expanded clones get a size class; other rows say once, few or many, or leave the size out.

J: TRBJ1-1; size: -; D: TRBD1; V: TRBV19; DNA: TGTGCCAGTAGTACCAACAGGGGCGGCACTGAAGCTTTCTTT; CDR3: CASSTNRGGTEAFF
J: TRBJ1-4; size: -; D: -; V: TRBV30; DNA: TGTGCCTGGAGGTGGGGTTCGGGGGAAAAACTGTTTTTT; CDR3: CAWRWGSGEKLFF
J: TRBJ1-1; size: -; D: -; V: TRBV14; DNA: TGTGCCAGCAGCCGAATCCGCGGGGCCGCGCCTGAAGCTTTCTTT; CDR3: CASSRIRGAAPEAFF
J: TRBJ1-2; size: -; D: -; V: TRBV19; DNA: TGTGCCAGTACCATCGGTATTAACTATGGCTACACCTTC; CDR3: CASTIGINYGYTF
J: TRBJ1-1; size: -; D: -; V: TRBV19; DNA: TGTGCCAGTACCTCCCGGAGGAGCATGAACACTGAAGCTTTCTTT; CDR3: CASTSRRSMNTEAFF
J: TRBJ1-6; size: few; D: -; V: TRBV28; DNA: TGTGCCAGCAGCCGGGATTCACCCCTCCACTTT; CDR3: CASSRDSPLHF
J: TRBJ2-1; size: -; D: TRBD1; V: TRBV30; DNA: TGTGCCTGGAGTCGGGGACAGGGTGCAATGGGGCAGTTCTTC; CDR3: CAWSRGQGAMGQFF
J: TRBJ1-6; size: -; D: TRBD1; V: TRBV4-2; DNA: TGTGCCAGCTCTCAATACAGGGGCGGCATAGGAATTTCACCCCTCCACTTT; CDR3: CASSQYRGGIGISPLHF
J: TRBJ2-7; size: few; D: -; V: TRBV6-5; DNA: TGTGCCAGCAGGGCCGGCCTGTACAGCAGCTACGAGCAGTACTTC; CDR3: CASRAGLYSSYEQYF
J: TRBJ1-4; size: few; D: TRBD1; V: TRBV4-2; DNA: TGTGCCAGCAGCCAAGGGACAGGGGGCGCTGAAAAACTGTTTTTT; CDR3: CASSQGTGGAEKLFF
J: TRBJ2-4; size: once; D: TRBD2; V: TRBV3-1/TRBV3-2; DNA: TGTGCCAGCAGTCCGAGCGGGGGGGTGTGGAACATTCAGTACTTC; CDR3: CASSPSGGVWNIQYF
J: TRBJ1-5; size: once; D: -; V: TRBV19; DNA: TGTGCCAGTAGTATTTGGGGCTCGGGGGTAGGTCAGCCCCAGCATTTT; CDR3: CASSIWGSGVGQPQHF
J: TRBJ2-1; size: -; D: TRBD1; V: TRBV9; DNA: TGTGCCAGCAGCGTAACGACAGGGAACAATGAGCAGTTCTTC; CDR3: CASSVTTGNNEQFF
J: TRBJ1-3; size: -; D: TRBD1; V: TRBV3-1/TRBV3-2; DNA: TGTGCCAGCAGCCACAGGGGGGAAAGAAACACCATATATTTT; CDR3: CASSHRGERNTIYF
J: TRBJ1-1; size: -; D: -; V: TRBV7-3; DNA: TGTGCCAGCAGCTTAATGGGGGGGAACACTGAAGCTTTCTTT; CDR3: CASSLMGGNTEAFF
J: TRBJ2-3; size: few; D: TRBD2; V: TRBV3-1/TRBV3-2; DNA: TGTGCCAGCAGCCCCGAATGGGGGGGATGGAGCACAGATACGCAGTATTTT; CDR3: CASSPEWGGWSTDTQYF
J: TRBJ1-1; size: -; D: -; V: TRBV5-4; DNA: TGTGCCAGCAGCGCAGACGGACGGACTATGAACACTGAAGCTTTCTTT; CDR3: CASSADGRTMNTEAFF
J: TRBJ1-4; size: -; D: -; V: TRBV13; DNA: TGTGCCAGCAGCTTAAGGGCCGGGAGGAGTGAAAAACTGTTTTTT; CDR3: CASSLRAGRSEKLFF
J: TRBJ1-2; size: -; D: -; V: TRBV15; DNA: TGTGCCACCAGCAGAGATCGGGCAGGGGACGGCTACACCTTC; CDR3: CATSRDRAGDGYTF
J: TRBJ1-3; size: -; D: -; V: TRBV28; DNA: TGTGCCAGCACCTTCGGGGGGATCTCTGGAAACACCATATATTTT; CDR3: CASTFGGISGNTIYF
J: TRBJ2-7; size: -; D: -; V: TRBV4-1; DNA: TGCGCCAGCAGCCAAGGGAGGCAAAGCTCCTACGAGCAGTACTTC; CDR3: CASSQGRQSSYEQYF
J: TRBJ1-6; size: -; D: -; V: TRBV4-1; DNA: TGCGCCAGCAGCCAAGATCTGGGAGGGTTAGGTTCACCCCTCCACTTT; CDR3: CASSQDLGGLGSPLHF
J: TRBJ1-1; size: once; D: TRBD1; V: TRBV18; DNA: TGTGCCAGCTCACCAGACAGGGTAGTGAACACTGAAGCTTTCTTT; CDR3: CASSPDRVVNTEAFF
J: TRBJ2-2; size: -; D: -; V: TRBV2; DNA: TGTGCCAGCAAACTGGAGGGAGGATATCCCGGGGAGCTGTTTTTT; CDR3: CASKLEGGYPGELFF
J: TRBJ1-3; size: few; D: TRBD1; V: TRBV19; DNA: TGTGCCAGTGGGACAGGGGGCATCAGCGCTGGAAACACCATATATTTT; CDR3: CASGTGGISAGNTIYF
J: TRBJ1-6; size: -; D: -; V: TRBV7-9; DNA: TGTGCCAGCGCGGGGGTCTCGAATTCACCCCTCCACTTT; CDR3: CASAGVSNSPLHF
J: TRBJ1-5; size: -; D: TRBD1; V: TRBV30; DNA: TGTGCCTGGAGTAGTCAGGGGGATCAGCCCCAGCATTTT; CDR3: CAWSSQGDQPQHF
J: TRBJ2-2; size: -; D: TRBD2; V: TRBV6-2/TRBV6-3; DNA: TGTGCCAGCAGCCCCGGGGGGGCACTCACCGGGGAGCTGTTTTTT; CDR3: CASSPGGALTGELFF
J: TRBJ2-3; size: -; D: TRBD1; V: TRBV7-2; DNA: TGTGCCAGCAGCCCCAGTCCCCAGGGGGTAGATACGCAGTATTTT; CDR3: CASSPSPQGVDTQYF
J: TRBJ2-2; size: -; D: -; V: TRBV6-2/TRBV6-3; DNA: TGTGCCAGCAGCCGCCCCCGGGATCACACCGGGGAGCTGTTTTTT; CDR3: CASSRPRDHTGELFF
J: TRBJ1-3; size: -; D: -; V: TRBV18; DNA: TGTGCCAGCTCACCAGGTTTGAGGGCCAACTCTGGAAACACCATATATTTT; CDR3: CASSPGLRANSGNTIYF
J: TRBJ2-1; size: -; D: TRBD1; V: TRBV24-1; DNA: TGTGCCACCAGTAATAACCTCCCCGGGACAGCATCAACAAGCGAGCAGTTCTTC; CDR3: CATSNNLPGTASTSEQFF
J: TRBJ2-5; size: -; D: -; V: TRBV10-3; DNA: TGTGCCATCAGTGAGTCCCTAGGAGAGACCCAGTACTTC; CDR3: CAISESLGETQYF
J: TRBJ2-5; size: -; D: -; V: TRBV7-9; DNA: TGTGCCTACAACCCTGGGGGGGCACAAGAGACCCAGTACTTC; CDR3: CAYNPGGAQETQYF
J: TRBJ1-3; size: -; D: TRBD1; V: TRBV6-5; DNA: TGTGCCACAGGGGGCTCTGGAAACACCATATATTTT; CDR3: CATGGSGNTIYF
J: TRBJ1-1; size: -; D: TRBD1; V: TRBV27; DNA: TGTGCCAGCAGTAACAGGGGTCCGAACACTGAAGCTTTCTTT; CDR3: CASSNRGPNTEAFF
J: TRBJ1-3; size: -; D: -; V: TRBV4-1; DNA: TGCGCCAGCAGAGAACGAGGGGGCTCTGGAAACACCATATATTTT; CDR3: CASRERGGSGNTIYF
J: TRBJ1-4; size: -; D: -; V: TRBV6-5; DNA: TGTGCCAGCAGTCCGTACAGTGAAAAACTGTTTTTT; CDR3: CASSPYSEKLFF
J: TRBJ2-5; size: -; D: TRBD2; V: TRBV7-9; DNA: TGTGCCAGCAGCGTGGGAGGGCTGGGGGAGACCCAGTACTTC; CDR3: CASSVGGLGETQYF
J: TRBJ2-1; size: -; D: TRBD2; V: TRBV7-2; DNA: TGTGCCAGCAGCTTAGCGCAGACTAGCTCGCATGAGCAGTTCTTC; CDR3: CASSLAQTSSHEQFF
J: TRBJ2-2; size: -; D: TRBD1; V: TRBV5-4; DNA: TGTGCCAGCAGATTAGGGGGCGCGATGGGAAACACCGGGGAGCTGTTTTTT; CDR3: CASRLGGAMGNTGELFF
J: TRBJ2-2; size: -; D: TRBD2; V: TRBV3-1/TRBV3-2; DNA: TGTGCCAGCAGCCAAGAACGGAGACTAGCGGGGAACACCGGGGAGCTGTTTTTT; CDR3: CASSQERRLAGNTGELFF
J: TRBJ2-2; size: -; D: -; V: TRBV18; DNA: TGTGCCAGCTCACCGCGTGAGGAGCGGGAGCTGTTTTTT; CDR3: CASSPREERELFF
J: TRBJ1-3; size: -; D: -; V: TRBV5-1; DNA: TGCGCCAGCAGCCTGGGTGTCCCAGGGAACACCATATATTTT; CDR3: CASSLGVPGNTIYF
J: TRBJ1-1; size: -; D: -; V: TRBV24-1; DNA: TGTGCCACCAGTGATTCTGGCAGAAACACTGAAGCTTTCTTT; CDR3: CATSDSGRNTEAFF
J: TRBJ1-2; size: -; D: TRBD1; V: TRBV14; DNA: TGTGCCAGCAGCCTAACCGGGACAGTAATCTATGGCTACACCTTC; CDR3: CASSLTGTVIYGYTF
J: TRBJ2-5; size: once; D: -; V: TRBV6-5; DNA: TGTGCCAGCAGTAACTCGGCGGGGCAACAAGAGACCCAGTACTTC; CDR3: CASSNSAGQQETQYF
J: TRBJ1-5; size: -; D: TRBD1; V: TRBV5-5; DNA: TGTGCCAGCAGCTTGGTGACAGGGGGAAATCAGCCCCAGCATTTT; CDR3: CASSLVTGGNQPQHF
J: TRBJ1-1; size: -; D: TRBD1; V: TRBV19; DNA: TGTGCCAGTCTAGATACAGGGGGGGCTGAAGCTTTCTTT; CDR3: CASLDTGGAEAFF